This TCR beta chain emerged from a study of technical replicates of blood from a handful of donors. Sequencing was performed with immunoSEQ multiplex PCR; in TCRdb, only in-frame clones are kept and a portion is missing. The top ten clones hold around 4.6% of a sample with about 71,000 clones, 70% to 90% of them seen once. V lost 8 bases and J lost 3, with 20 bases in between. This CDR3 is built from 15 residues. Germline V gene data show CDR1 as MNHNS and CDR2 as SASEGT. The sample comprised PBMCs. V and J are TRBV6-1 and TRBJ2-7; D is possibly TRBD2 (6 bases). The TCR was taken from a human donor in good health. Some clones in this sample may be carry-over from other donors' samples. CDR3 bases: TGTGCCAGCCATGGTACCGGGACTTCGGGCTACGAGCAGTACTTC. The encoded protein is CASHGTGTSGYEQYF.